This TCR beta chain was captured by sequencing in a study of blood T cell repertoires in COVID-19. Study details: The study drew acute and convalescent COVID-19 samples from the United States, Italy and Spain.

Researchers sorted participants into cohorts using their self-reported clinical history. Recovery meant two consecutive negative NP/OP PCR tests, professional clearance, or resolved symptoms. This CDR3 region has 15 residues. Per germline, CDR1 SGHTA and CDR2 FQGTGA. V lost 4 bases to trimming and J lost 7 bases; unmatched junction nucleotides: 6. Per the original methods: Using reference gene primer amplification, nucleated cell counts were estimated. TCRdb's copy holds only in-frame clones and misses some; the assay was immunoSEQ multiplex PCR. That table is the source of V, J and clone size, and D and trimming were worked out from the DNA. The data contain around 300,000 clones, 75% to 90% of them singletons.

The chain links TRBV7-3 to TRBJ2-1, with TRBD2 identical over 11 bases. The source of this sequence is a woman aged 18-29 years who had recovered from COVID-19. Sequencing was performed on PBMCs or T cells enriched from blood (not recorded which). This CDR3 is CASSSLAGGRNEQFF. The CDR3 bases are TGTGCCAGCAGCTCCTTAGCGGGGGGGCGGAATGAGCAGTTCTTC.